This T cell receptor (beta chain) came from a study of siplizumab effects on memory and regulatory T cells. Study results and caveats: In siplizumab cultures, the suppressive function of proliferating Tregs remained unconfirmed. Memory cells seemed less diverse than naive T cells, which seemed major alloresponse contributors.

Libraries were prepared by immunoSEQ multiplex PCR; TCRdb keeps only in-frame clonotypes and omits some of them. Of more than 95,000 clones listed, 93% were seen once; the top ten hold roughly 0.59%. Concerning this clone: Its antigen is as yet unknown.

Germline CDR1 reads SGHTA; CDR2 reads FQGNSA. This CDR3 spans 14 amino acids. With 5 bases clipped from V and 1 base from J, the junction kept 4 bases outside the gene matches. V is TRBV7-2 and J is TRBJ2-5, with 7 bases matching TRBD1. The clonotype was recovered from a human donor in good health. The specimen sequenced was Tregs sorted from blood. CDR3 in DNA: TGTGCCAGCAGCCCTGGGACAGTCCAAGAGACCCAGTACTTC. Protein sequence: CASSPGTVQETQYF.